A single sample gave rise to the 23 T cell receptor beta chains below, sequenced in a study of cytomegalovirus exposure and HLA in healthy donors. The PCR made use of 60 Vbeta and 13 Jbeta primers. Profiling relied on immunoSEQ multiplex PCR, and the TCRdb table lists in-frame clones only, not all of them. The table includes around 190,000 clones, around 88% detected once. Sequencing used PBMCs. These receptors were collected from a man aged 35-49 years in good health and CMV-seropositive.

The chain joins TRBV25-1 to TRBJ1-4; TRBD1 aligns across 7 bases. This CDR3 region has 14 residues. Per germline, CDR1 MGHDK and CDR2 SYGVNS. With V trimmed by 3 bases and J by 8 bases, 6 bases remained unmatched. This CDR3 is CASSDRQGREKLFF. DNA for the CDR3: TGTGCCAGCAGTGACCGACAGGGTAGGGAAAAACTGTTTTTT.

Comments on this clone: One junction end does not reproduce the germline sequence, and a read error may be involved. The chain links TRBV23-1 to TRBJ1-2; D gene unclear. TRBV23-1 is an ORF for which the function is uncertain. The CDR3 contains 9 residues. This CDR3 reads CASSLYPAF. DNA of the CDR3: TGCGCCAGCAGCTTATATCCGGCCTTC.

J is TRBJ2-2 and V is TRBV5-1; D is perhaps TRBD2 (6 bases). There are 16 residues in the CDR3. From germline, CDR1 is SGHRS and CDR2 YFSETQ. V was trimmed by 4 bases and J by 2 bases, leaving 15 bases between them. The CDR3 region is CASSPLRAGNTGELFF. The CDR3 nucleotides are TGCGCCAGCAGCCCCTTGAGGGCGGGAAACACCGGGGAGCTGTTTTTT. The whole variable domain, remainder taken from reference TRBV5-1 and TRBJ2-2, is KAGVTQTPRYLIKTRGQQVTLSCSPISGHRSVSWYQQTPGQGLQFLFEYFSETQRNKGNFPGRFSGRQFSNSRSEMNVSTLELGDSALYLCASSPLRAGNTGELFFGEGSRLTVL.

The chain joins TRBV29-1 to TRBJ1-2; 7 bases are shared with TRBD1. V was pared by 6 bases and J by 6 bases, with 4 bases of the junction left unmatched. Germline V lookup: CDR1 SQVTM, CDR2 ANQGSEA. The CDR3 consists of 11 residues. DNA for the CDR3: TGCAGCGTCGGACAGGAGGATGGCTACACCTTC. This translates into CSVGQEDGYTF.

This chain uses TRBV30 with TRBJ1-1; TRBD1 is a possible D gene (6 bases). CDR1 and CDR2 from the germline V gene are GTSNPN and SVGIG (reference sequence). This CDR3 region has 15 residues. The V end lost 2 bases, the J end lost 2 bases, and 15 bases lay between the germline ends. CDR3: CAWSNWGGSNTEAFF. For the CDR3, the DNA is TGTGCCTGGAGTAATTGGGGGGGCTCAAACACTGAAGCTTTCTTT.

J is TRBJ2-3 and V is TRBV2; 10 bases line up with TRBD2. Germline loops: CDR1 SNHLY, CDR2 FYNNEI. V dropped 1 base and J dropped 3; count of bases not matched to a gene: 10. The CDR3 has 18 residues. CDR3 protein: CASSEVVRSGRVTDTQYF. CDR3 DNA: TGTGCCAGCAGTGAAGTTGTAAGGAGCGGGAGGGTAACAGATACGCAGTATTTT.

This clone has only one observation. The chain recombines TRBV5-6 with TRBJ2-5; maybe TRBD2 (5 bases). Germline CDR1 is SGHDT and CDR2 is YYEEEE. Trimming stripped 4 bases from V and 5 bases from J, with 12 bases between. The CDR3 runs 13 residues. CDR3 loop: CASSLGLRETQYF. The CDR3 nucleotides are TGTGCCAGCAGCCTAGGACTGCGGGAGACCCAGTACTTC.

The chain joins TRBV19 to TRBJ1-4; TRBD1 matches 10 bases. The CDR3 contains 17 residues. V was clipped by 3 bases and J by 0 bases; unmatched bases: 4. Looked up from germline, CDR1 is LNHDA and CDR2 is SQIVND (reference sequence). In DNA form, the CDR3 reads TGTGCCAGTAGTATTAGGGACAGGGGATCAACTAATGAAAAACTGTTTTTT. It codes for CASSIRDRGSTNEKLFF. The full variable domain, completed using reference TRBV19 and TRBJ1-4, is DGGITQSPKYLFRKEGQNVTLSCEQNLNHDAMYWYRQDPGQGLRLIYYSQIVNDFQKGDIAEGYSVSREKKESFPLTVTSAQKNPTAFYLCASSIRDRGSTNEKLFFGSGTQLSVL.

J is TRBJ2-5 and V is TRBV6-5, with TRBD1 matching over 7 bases. Gene TRBJ2-7 matches the end of the DNA better, so the J call may be wrong. CDR1 is MNHEY and CDR2 is SVGAGI in the germline V gene. The CDR3 contains 13 residues. The CDR3 nucleotides are TGTGCCAGCAGTCAGGACAGGACCTACGAGCAGTACTTC. This sequence encodes CASSQDRTYEQYF.

The chain recombines TRBV10-3 with TRBJ2-7; TRBD1 matches 9 bases. This CDR3 has 13 residues. Trimming removed 11 bases from V and 5 bases from J; junction bases left unmatched: 10. The germline V gene has CDR1 ENHRY and CDR2 SYGVKD. The CDR3 nucleotides are TGTGCCTCAGGGACAGGGCCTCAGGACGAGCAGTACTTC. Translation: CASGTGPQDEQYF.

J is TRBJ2-6 and V is TRBV7-2; 8 bases map to TRBD1. The CDR3 sequence is 17 residues long. The J segment lost 0 bases and the V segment lost 5 bases, leaving 6 bases of the junction unmatched. CDR1 and CDR2 from the germline V gene are SGHTA and FQGNSA. The CDR3 region is CASSMTGAASGANVLTF. CDR3 coding DNA: TGTGCCAGCAGCATGACAGGGGCTGCCTCTGGGGCCAACGTCCTGACTTTC.

CDR3 region: CASSVQPSASGNEQYF. The CDR3 DNA reads as TGTGCCAGCAGCGTCCAACCCTCGGCTAGCGGGAACGAGCAGTACTTC. The chain is built from TRBV9 and TRBJ2-7, with TRBD2 matching 9 bases. The CDR3 runs 16 residues. The V gene's germline CDR1 is SGDLS and CDR2 YYNGEE. The V gene end was trimmed by 2 bases and the J gene end by 5 bases; junction bases not matched to a gene: 11.

The chain joins TRBV15 to TRBJ1-2; D is unclear. The ends were cut back, 0 bases at V and 8 bases at J, with 10 bases in the middle. The CDR3 covers 13 residues. Germline lookup yields CDR1 LNHNV and CDR2 YYDKDF (reference sequence). DNA for the CDR3: TGTGCCACCAGCAGAGATCACCGAGGCGGCTACACCTTC. Translated: CATSRDHRGGYTF.

This clone was counted once. The CDR3 nucleotides are TGTGCCAGCTCACAGGGGGGGCCGGAAGAGCAGTACTTC. Translating it yields CASSQGGPEEQYF. V and J are TRBV18 and TRBJ2-7, with D perhaps TRBD2 (7 bases). Germline V gene data show CDR1 as KGHSH and CDR2 as LQKENI. V was shortened by 4 bases and J by 7 bases, with 14 bases between the two germline ends. This CDR3 has 13 amino acids.

The chain carries TRBV7-9 and TRBJ2-5, with D uncertain. The V gene lost 4 bases and the J gene lost 1 base, with 10 bases spanning the gap. Germline CDR1 SEHNR, CDR2 FQNEAQ (reference sequence). The CDR3 is 14 residues long. The CDR3 is CASSSPSAQETQYF. In nucleotides, the CDR3 is TGTGCCAGCAGCTCCCCCAGCGCCCAAGAGACCCAGTACTTC.

This chain joins TRBV19 and TRBJ2-3; no reliable D call. CDR3 length equals 17 residues. The germline V gene encodes CDR1 LNHDA and CDR2 SQIVND (reference sequence). Trimming removed 0 bases at V and 0 bases at J, with 13 bases between. Here the CDR3 DNA reads TGTGCCAGTAGTATAGAGTCCCTCCCCACTAGCACAGATACGCAGTATTTT. This gives the protein CASSIESLPTSTDTQYF.

This sequence joins TRBV29-1 and TRBJ1-4; D is uncertain. CDR3 length: 11 residues. V gave up 3 bases and J gave up 10 bases, with 9 bases separating them. Germline CDR1 and CDR2: SQVTM and ANQGSEA. The CDR3 DNA follows: TGCAGCGTTGAGGTTGGAGGAAAACTGTTTTTT. It is translated as CSVEVGGKLFF.

The chain is built from TRBV5-1 and TRBJ2-5, with 12 bases aligning to TRBD2. This CDR3 has 14 amino acids. The germline V gene encodes CDR1 SGHRS and CDR2 YFSETQ. The ends lost 4 bases at V and 4 bases at J; junction bases unmatched: 2. The CDR3 here is CASSRGLAGETQYF. In nucleotides, the CDR3 is TGCGCCAGCAGCCGGGGACTAGCGGGAGAGACCCAGTACTTC.

The V call is TRBV7-9, the J call TRBJ2-7; 7 bases line up with TRBD2. Trimming at V came to 5 bases and at J to 0 bases, leaving 7 bases not matched to a gene. The CDR3 totals 15 residues. The germline CDR1 and CDR2 sequences are SEHNR and FQNEAQ (reference sequence). The CDR3 coding sequence is TGTGCCAGCAGCCTTCTAGCGGATAGCTCCTACGAGCAGTACTTC. It specifies CASSLLADSSYEQYF.

This clone has just one count. The chain carries TRBV19 and TRBJ2-6, with a possible D match to TRBD1 (6 bases). Per germline, CDR1 LNHDA and CDR2 SQIVND (reference sequence). V shed 9 bases and J shed 0 bases, with 12 bases lying between them. There are 15 residues in the CDR3. CDR3 sequence reads: CASQQGVSGANVLTF. CDR3 nucleotide sequence: TGTGCCAGCCAACAGGGAGTCTCTGGGGCCAACGTCCTGACTTTC.

The chain joins TRBV5-5 to TRBJ2-5; possibly TRBD1 for D (6 bases). Gene TRBJ2-7 matches the end of the DNA better, so the J call may be wrong. The CDR3 runs to 16 residues. CDR1 is SGHKS, CDR2 YYEKEE, per germline (reference sequence). The CDR3 spells CASSLGFDRFSYEQYF. DNA of the CDR3: TGTGCCAGCAGCTTGGGATTTGACAGGTTCTCCTACGAGCAGTACTTC.

The CDR3 protein is CASSQSPDRVDTQYF. The CDR3 bases are TGCGCCAGCAGTCAATCTCCCGACAGGGTGGATACGCAGTATTTT. This chain links TRBV23-1 with TRBJ2-3, with 7 bases lining up with TRBD1. TRBV23-1 carries the ORF label, with uncertain function. V gave up 0 bases and J gave up 6 bases; unmatched junction bases: 6. This CDR3 is 15 amino acids long.

This chain's CDR3 is CASSDTQETQYF. The DNA of the CDR3 is TGCGCCAGCAGCGATACACAAGAGACCCAGTACTTC. The gene calls are TRBV5-1 and TRBJ2-5; unclear D gene. Per the germline V gene, CDR1 is SGHRS and CDR2 is YFSETQ. Trimming took off 4 bases at V and 2 bases at J, with 6 bases between the two ends. This CDR3 is built from 12 residues.